This T cell receptor beta chain was found in a study of shared clonotypes between healthy human individuals (dated by TCRdb to about 2020). For the study in its entirety: A few men and two women, aged 18 to 49 years, made up the cohort. Per donor, three plates each were used for CD4 naive and CD4 memory, two for CD8 naive, and one for CD8 memory. Blood TCR repertoires of a handful of healthy adults were deeply sequenced to estimate repertoire size and the extent of clonotype sharing between individuals. Different laboratories and diverse techniques were used to prepare libraries and sequence TCR repertoires, to increase sequencing depth and limit assay-specific biases. Each donor's leukapheresis produced roughly between about 0.9 and 9.5 billion PBMCs. The research as a whole found: Even with the large sequencing depth, rarefaction of the sorted-subset datasets indicated that sequencing was incomplete. When several donors were compared, the shared fraction of clonotypes was around 5.1% for naive CD4, 3.5% to 4% for naive CD8, 2.3% for memory CD4, and 0.4% for memory CD8. The genetic and exposure-history diversity represented was limited by the small number of donors. Larger estimated clonotype richness was generally found for naive subsets than for memory subsets. Compared with non-shared clonotypes, the clonotypes found in all four sorted-subset donors had higher generation probabilities. Sampling was restricted to blood, and TCR repertoires in tissues likely differ from the TCR repertoires found in blood. Pairwise subsampling led to the expectation that sequencing depth would affect the degree of clonotype sharing among donors.

For this chain, trimming is 5 bases at the V end and 4 bases at the J end, and the number of junction bases without a gene match is 1. Taken from the germline V gene, the CDR1 and CDR2 loops are MDHEN and SYDVKM. From cysteine to phenylalanine, the CDR3 is 13 amino acids long. The DNA shown is the 39-base CDR3, in frame from base 1. Healthy HIV-negative adults with no recently reported acute infections or vaccinations were included as donors. Every donor was a Caucasian adult living in Nashville, Tennessee, USA. Magnetic negative selection was used to enrich CD4+ T cells, after which naive cells were positively selected on CD45RA and the negative fraction became the memory subset. After blood collection by leukapheresis, PBMCs were isolated using Ficoll-Histopaque density gradient centrifugation and then cryopreserved in the vapor phase of liquid nitrogen. Analytical flow cytometry was used to check the purity and quantity of every magnetically sorted T cell population. Genomic DNA was isolated from each sorted fraction and quantified by UV absorbance on a Nanodrop 2000c.

Notes on this clone: Its antigen target is currently unknown. No base quality values were provided; no much bigger clone lies one nucleotide off.

Using the deep immunoSEQ assay, TCR CDR3 regions were amplified from genomic DNA by multiplex PCR. Genomic DNA extracted from each cell subset was distributed evenly over all wells of several immunoSEQ 96-well plates, and each plate served as one replicate. For sorted subsets, each replicate PCR was loaded with roughly 0.2 ug genomic DNA, equivalent to 25,000 to 35,000 T cell genomes. Purified libraries were measured with a Qubit 3.0 fluorometer, size-checked on a Bioanalyzer 2100, and measured again with the KAPA Library Quantification kit. Every immunoSEQ 96-well plate was sequenced on a dedicated single-read 150-cycle Illumina NextSeq 550 flow cell. The authors' pipeline ran thus. Because the immunoSEQ output held only junctional sequences and lacked quality scores, the filtering could not match the filtering applied to full-length reads. To assign V/J genes and CDR3, sequences were annotated using PyIR, a Python wrapper for IgBLAST v1.9, with IMGT germline references. Any read was removed if the V/J assignment was weak (E-value above 1e-6), the CDR3 was missing, or the read contained stop codons, out-of-frame junctions, or ambiguous translated residues. V3J clonotypes were defined by identical inferred V gene, J gene, and CDR3 amino acid sequence. The percentage overlap between two repertoires was calculated by dividing the number of shared unique clonotypes by the size of the smaller repertoire. RTK rarefaction, the Chao1 estimator, and Recon v2.1 estimates of unobserved clonotypes were used to assess repertoire richness. OLGA was used to compute generation probabilities for all TCRbeta clonotypes that the gDNA method yielded from a few donors. TCRdb obtained this table from immuneACCESS and retained in-frame rearrangements with V and J assigned. These tables miss some clones; where compared with another copy, unresolved V genes account for less than half of the shortfall, and the remainder is unexplained. The V and J calls and clone size are taken from that table; D and trimming were inferred from the DNA. In all, the sample holds around 510,000 clones, and about 96% of those were seen once. The ten largest clones take up 0.055% to 0.075% of the sample.

The V gene is TRBV28 and the J gene is TRBJ1-1; 10 nucleotides in the junction match TRBD1. Sequencing input: naive CD4+ T cells sorted from blood. Taken with the paper, the label for cell subset or site translates to: CD45RA+ positively selected. The sequence was collected from a woman in her thirties in good health. The encoded CDR3 is CASSRQGATEAFF. The sequenced DNA: TGTGCCAGCAGTAGACAGGGGGCCACTGAAGCTTTCTTT.